The present T cell receptor (beta chain) was sequenced within a study of T cell repertoires and HLA-DP antigens. About the research overall: One stimulator alloantigen differed from self by one groove amino acid; the other by ten. Overall study findings and caveats: Average cumulative frequency of previously undetected clones was 36.3% against one allele and 45% to 65% against the other. Antigen presentation used HeLa cells, with total CD4+ cells responding.

Some clones are missing from TCRdb's copy, which holds only in-frame ones; the method was immunoSEQ multiplex PCR. Of some 110,000 clones listed, about 91% are singletons. CD4+ T cells, purified by negative selection, averaged about 98% purity. Of note for this clone: Antigen unknown.

The germline V gene has CDR1 MDHEN and CDR2 SYDVKM. The CDR3 sequence is 14 residues long. V was clipped by 5 bases and J by 7 bases, with 17 bases between them. The receptor comes from a woman under 30 in good health and CMV-seronegative. This chain links TRBV28 with TRBJ1-2; maybe TRBD1 (6 bases). The sample was CD4+ T cells from PBMCs. The CDR3 region has the DNA TGTGCCAGCAGTACTCAAACAGGGAATATTGGCTACACCTTC. Amino acid sequence: CASSTQTGNIGYTF.